The present T cell receptor beta chain was sequenced within a study of regulatory T cells in long-lasting Graves disease. This CDR3 contains 12 residues. In germline, CDR1 is LNHNV, CDR2 YYDKDF (reference sequence). The ends were cut back, 4 bases at V and 7 bases at J, with 8 bases in the middle. Arm-PCR with iRepertoire HTBI primers amplified the CDR3 regions for these TCR beta libraries. TCRdb itself ran the multiplex PCR reads through MiXCR, one entry per CDR3 protein. Counted here are 430,000 or so distinct CDR3 sequences, around 20% occurring once; the ten biggest clones make up roughly an eighth. Time point defined: persistent/refractory GD, antithyroid drugs over 5 years with positive TRAb. PBMC-extracted RNA yielded the TCR library.

The material sequenced was peripheral blood mononuclear cells (PBMCs), taken when the disease was refractory, from a patient treated with antithyroid drugs. This chain connects TRBV15 to TRBJ1-5; D unclear. The TCR comes from a female donor with Graves disease. CDR3 in amino acids: CATSNRVQPQHF. The CDR3 nucleotides are TGTGCCACCAGCAATCGGGTCCAGCCCCAGCATTTT.